This TCR beta chain derives from a study of blood T cell repertoires in COVID-19. Study-level background: PBMCs, B-cell-depleted T cells, or T cells provided the cDNA or gDNA that made up the material.

Clones were sequenced by immunoSEQ multiplex PCR, and TCRdb holds only the in-frame ones, with some missing. Seen here are roughly 280,000 clones, less than 85% observed once, and the top ten hold 4.6%. This CDR3 region has 12 residues. Germline V gene lookup returns CDR1 MDHEN and CDR2 SYDVKM. V gave up 4 bases and J gave up 10 bases, with 12 bases separating them. Sequenced: peripheral blood. V is TRBV28 and J is TRBJ2-3, with D perhaps TRBD2 (5 bases). The sequence was obtained from a man aged 55 to 70 who had recovered from COVID-19. DNA for the CDR3: TGTGCCAGCAGTTCCGGGGTGGAACCGCAGTATTTT. Translation gives CASSSGVEPQYF.